This entry lists 5 T cell receptor beta chains sequenced from one sample in a study of T-cell memory formation after mild COVID-19. One entry per CDR3 protein, called by TCRdb with MiXCR from the 5' RACE reads. The sample includes about 350,000 distinct CDR3 sequences, roughly an eighth of them seen just once. The specimen was PBMCs or a T cell subset sorted from them (not recorded which). These receptors all stem from a man aged 18 to 35 who had mild COVID-19 (a few samples of this study predate the infection). Cell type and time point are not known.

In this sample, this clonotype turned up a few times. This chain connects TRBV20-1 to TRBJ2-3; D remains ambiguous. The CDR3 has 15 amino acids. Germline lookup yields CDR1 DFQATT and CDR2 SNEGSKA (reference sequence). Trimming removed 0 bases from V and 6 bases from J, with 16 bases in between. Here the CDR3 DNA reads TGCAGTGCTAGAGATCCCCGACCAACCAGTGATACGCAGTATTTT. Its translation is CSARDPRPTSDTQYF.

This clonotype turned up a few times. The chain is built from TRBV7-2 and TRBJ1-3; the D gene is possibly TRBD1 (5 bases). Trimming cost V 2 bases and J 1 base, with 12 bases left between them. The germline gives CDR1 SGHTA, CDR2 FQGNSA. The CDR3 is 16 amino acids. The chain's CDR3 is CASSLRMRGSGNTIYF. The CDR3 DNA reads TGTGCCAGCAGCTTAAGAATGAGGGGATCTGGAAACACCATATATTTT.

The table lists this clonotype with many counts. The V call is TRBV18, the J call TRBJ2-7, with TRBD2 identical over 12 bases. Germline assignment: CDR1 KGHSH and CDR2 LQKENI. CDR3 size: 16 residues. Trimming cost V 3 bases and J 7 bases; bases outside gene matches: 10. The CDR3 DNA reads as TGTGCCAGCTCACCGATAACTAGCGGGAGGACGGGGGAGCAGTACTTC. Translation: CASSPITSGRTGEQYF.

This clonotype was seen a few times. V usage is TRBV6-5 and J usage is TRBJ2-3, with 12 bases that match TRBD2. J was trimmed by 5 bases and V by 5 bases; bases with no gene match: 8. CDR1 and CDR2 from the germline V gene are MNHEY and SVGAGI. The CDR3 has 16 amino acids. The chain's CDR3 is CASSRTSGGLGDTQYF. As DNA, the CDR3 is TGTGCCAGCAGTCGCACTAGCGGGGGGCTAGGAGATACGCAGTATTTT.

This sequence joins TRBV15 and TRBJ2-5; D is unclear. Trimming shortened V by 0 bases and J by 2 bases, and 4 bases separated the two germline ends. This CDR3 has 13 amino acids. CDR1 LNHNV and CDR2 YYDKDF come from the germline V gene (reference sequence). CDR3 in DNA: TGTGCCACCAGCAGAGAATCACAAGAGACCCAGTACTTC. Its protein is CATSRESQETQYF.